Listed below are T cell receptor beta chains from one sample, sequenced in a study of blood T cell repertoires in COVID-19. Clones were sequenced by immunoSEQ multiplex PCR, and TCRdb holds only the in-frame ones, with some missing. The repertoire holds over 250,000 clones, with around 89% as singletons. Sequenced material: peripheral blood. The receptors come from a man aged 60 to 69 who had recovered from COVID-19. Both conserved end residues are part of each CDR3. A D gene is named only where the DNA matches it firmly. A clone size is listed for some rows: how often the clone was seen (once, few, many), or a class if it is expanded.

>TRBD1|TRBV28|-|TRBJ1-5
CASRGTGAWDQPQHF
TGTGCCAGCAGGGGGACAGGGGCTTGGGATCAGCCCCAGCATTTT
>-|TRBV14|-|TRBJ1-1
CASSPPGHGLMNTEAFF
TGTGCCAGCAGCCCGCCGGGACACGGTTTGATGAACACTGAAGCTTTCTTT
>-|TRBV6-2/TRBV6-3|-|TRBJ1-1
CASSYWGSDRVNTEAFF
TGTGCCAGCAGTTACTGGGGATCGGACAGAGTGAACACTGAAGCTTTCTTT
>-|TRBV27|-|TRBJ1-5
CASSPPDSRRQPQHF
TGTGCCAGCAGTCCTCCGGACAGTCGTCGTCAGCCCCAGCATTTT
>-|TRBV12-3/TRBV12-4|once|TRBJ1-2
CASTLGGGYTF
TGTGCCAGCACATTGGGGGGAGGCTACACCTTC
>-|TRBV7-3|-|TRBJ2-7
CASSLKGGLEQYF
TGTGCCAGCAGCTTAAAGGGGGGGCTCGAGCAGTACTTC
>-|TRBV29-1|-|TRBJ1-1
CSVGGTEAFF
TGCAGCGTGGGAGGAACCGAAGCTTTCTTT
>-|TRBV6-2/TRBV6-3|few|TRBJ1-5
CASSYLRQAGNQPQHF
TGTGCCAGCAGTTACCTCAGACAGGCGGGCAATCAGCCCCAGCATTTT
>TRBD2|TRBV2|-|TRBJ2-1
CASSERTSGGDSYNEQFF
TGTGCCAGCAGTGAGCGGACTAGCGGGGGGGACTCCTACAATGAGCAGTTCTTC
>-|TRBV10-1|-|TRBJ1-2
CAIWVGDGYGYTF
TGCGCCATCTGGGTCGGGGATGGCTATGGCTACACCTTC
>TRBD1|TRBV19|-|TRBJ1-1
CASSIATGEAEAFF
TGTGCCAGTAGTATAGCTACAGGGGAGGCTGAAGCTTTCTTT
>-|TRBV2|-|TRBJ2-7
CAVERGQSYEQYF
TGTGCCGTAGAAAGGGGACAATCCTACGAGCAGTACTTC
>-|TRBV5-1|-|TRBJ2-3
CASRLQSTDTQYF
TGCGCCAGCAGGCTTCAGTCCACAGATACGCAGTATTTT
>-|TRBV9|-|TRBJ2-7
CASSQDPEGEQYF
TGTGCCAGCAGCCAAGACCCAGAGGGCGAGCAGTACTTC